This is a list of T cell receptor beta chains from one sample in a study of blood T cells in healthy people across ages. TCRdb reprocessed the 5' RACE reads via MiXCR and lists one record per CDR3 protein. The sample shows about 1.8 million distinct CDR3 sequences, about 49% of them seen only once. Sequencing was carried out using blood. These receptor sequences come from a woman in her thirties or forties in good health. CDR3s leave out the opening cysteine and the closing phenylalanine or tryptophan. Clone size, where shown, is once, few, many, or a class for clones that have expanded.

>few|TRBJ1-6|TRBV5-1
ASSLEGAAGAGNSPLH
>few|TRBJ2-7|TRBV28
ASNTPGISYEQY
>few|NA|TRBV3-1
ASNGQGGGEQY
>NA|TRBJ2-1|TRBV7-7
ASSRGDSNANEQF
>NA|TRBJ1-5|TRBV5-5
ASSLTTGVSQPQH
>NA|TRBJ1-4|TRBV7-9
ASSQDRATNEKLF
>few|TRBJ2-7|TRBV9
ASSVLTYEQY
>NA|TRBJ2-7|TRBV29-1
SVGPGNERY
>NA|TRBJ2-7|TRBV6-5
ASNRPGGGSYEQY
>few|TRBJ2-1|TRBV19
ASSIETGTSEQF
>NA|TRBJ2-7|TRBV7-2
ASSSIFRTGGPEQY
>NA|TRBJ2-1|TRBV5-5
ASSLIVAAANEQF
>NA|TRBJ1-1|TRBV4-2
ASSQEPRALRVPEAF
>NA|TRBJ1-2|TRBV11-2
ASTNQQGVANYGYT
>NA|TRBJ1-1|TRBV6-1
ASSEGSRGYTEAF
>NA|TRBJ2-3|TRBV25-1
ASSELGPTDTQY
>NA|TRBJ1-5|TRBV5-5
ASSLLGTGDQPQH
>NA|TRBJ2-5|TRBV7-7
ASSPTNLDWTQY
>NA|TRBJ2-6|TRBV7-9
ASSRYRSGANVLT
>NA|TRBJ2-1|TRBV6-2/TRBV6-3
ASSYRLAGGPFSNEQF
>few|TRBJ1-5|TRBV7-9
ASSLVGTRNQPQH
>NA|TRBJ2-1|TRBV29-1
SVSGLDERASYNEQF
>NA|TRBJ2-1|TRBV7-2
ASSLYQGGTYNEQF
>NA|TRBJ2-4|TRBV7-9
ASSSDRQGTIQY
>once|TRBJ2-1|TRBV4-2
ASSQGGGSLADYDEQF
>NA|NA|TRBV19
VSSLLLAGGINYEQY
>NA|TRBJ2-1|TRBV5-6
ASSLFRGGRSSYNEQF
>NA|TRBJ2-3|TRBV6-2/TRBV6-3
ASRKRTASTDTQY
>NA|TRBJ2-2|TRBV20-1
SASGSAGGHTGELF
>NA|TRBJ1-6|TRBV4-2
ASSKGQGGDSPLH
>NA|TRBJ1-6|TRBV7-2
ASSSGTGGSYNSPLH